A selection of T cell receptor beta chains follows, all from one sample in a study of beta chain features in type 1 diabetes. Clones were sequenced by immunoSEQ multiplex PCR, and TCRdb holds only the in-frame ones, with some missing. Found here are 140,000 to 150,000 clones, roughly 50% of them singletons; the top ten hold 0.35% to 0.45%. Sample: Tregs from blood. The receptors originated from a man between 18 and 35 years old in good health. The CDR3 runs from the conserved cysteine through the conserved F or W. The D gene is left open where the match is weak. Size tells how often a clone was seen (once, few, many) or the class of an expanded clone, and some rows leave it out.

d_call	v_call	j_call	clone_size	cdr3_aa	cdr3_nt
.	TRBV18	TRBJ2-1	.	CASSPNTGPDEQFF	TGTGCCAGCTCACCTAATACAGGACCAGACGAGCAGTTCTTC
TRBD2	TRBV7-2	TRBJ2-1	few	CASSSRSGGAYEQFF	TGTGCCAGCAGCTCAAGGAGCGGGGGGGCCTATGAGCAGTTCTTC
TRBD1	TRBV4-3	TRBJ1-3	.	CASSQDAGTGAGNTIYF	TGCGCCAGCAGCCAAGATGCAGGGACAGGGGCTGGAAACACCATATATTTT
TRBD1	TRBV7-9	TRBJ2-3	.	CASSSLRDRGDTQYF	TGTGCCAGCAGCTCACTCCGGGACAGGGGAGATACGCAGTATTTT
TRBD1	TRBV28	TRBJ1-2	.	CASSLVQGVTIDYGYTF	TGTGCCAGCAGTTTAGTACAGGGGGTCACAATTGACTATGGCTACACCTTC
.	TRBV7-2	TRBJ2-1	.	CASSLGGLYNEQFF	TGTGCCAGCAGCTTAGGTGGGCTGTACAATGAGCAGTTCTTC
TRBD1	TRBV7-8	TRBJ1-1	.	CASSPRTGGLNTEAFF	TGTGCCAGCAGCCCGCGGACAGGGGGCTTGAACACTGAAGCTTTCTTT
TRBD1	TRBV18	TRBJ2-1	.	CASSPTGGLGNEQFF	TGTGCCAGCTCACCAACAGGGGGTTTGGGAAATGAGCAGTTCTTC
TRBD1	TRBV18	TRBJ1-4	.	CASSPPPGQGVEKLFF	TGTGCCAGCTCACCGCCTCCGGGACAGGGAGTCGAAAAACTGTTTTTT
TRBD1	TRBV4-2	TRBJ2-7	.	CASSQGDSFGEQYF	TGTGCCAGCAGCCAAGGGGACAGCTTCGGTGAGCAGTACTTC
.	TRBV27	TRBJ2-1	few	CASSLSRYYNEQFF	TGTGCCAGCAGTTTATCGCGGTACTACAATGAGCAGTTCTTC
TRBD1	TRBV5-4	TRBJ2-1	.	CASRPLDRGPYNEQFF	TGTGCCAGCAGACCACTGGACAGGGGGCCCTACAATGAGCAGTTCTTC
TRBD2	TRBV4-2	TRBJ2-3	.	CASSQSTSGSTDTQYF	TGTGCCAGCAGCCAGAGCACTAGCGGGAGCACAGATACGCAGTATTTT
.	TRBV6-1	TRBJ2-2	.	CASSPWTGEGGELFF	TGTGCCAGCAGTCCATGGACGGGGGAAGGGGGGGAGCTGTTTTTT
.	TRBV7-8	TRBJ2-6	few	CASSPNPAGFYSGANVLTF	TGTGCCAGCAGCCCAAACCCTGCAGGGTTCTACTCTGGGGCCAACGTCCTGACTTTC
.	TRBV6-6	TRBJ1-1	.	CASSYSALNTEAFF	TGTGCCAGCAGTTACTCAGCCCTGAACACTGAAGCTTTCTTT
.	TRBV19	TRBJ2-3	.	CASTSPGLTDTQYF	TGTGCCAGTACCTCTCCCGGACTCACAGATACGCAGTATTTT
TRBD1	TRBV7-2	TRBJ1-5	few	CASSLTGRGAQPQHF	TGTGCCAGCAGCCTGACCGGCAGGGGGGCCCAGCCCCAGCATTTT
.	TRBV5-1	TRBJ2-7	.	CASSFIMGAQTYYEQYF	TGCGCCAGCAGCTTTATTATGGGGGCCCAGACCTACTACGAGCAGTACTTC
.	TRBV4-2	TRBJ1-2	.	CASSPGWGYGYTF	TGTGCCAGCAGCCCAGGGTGGGGCTATGGCTACACCTTC
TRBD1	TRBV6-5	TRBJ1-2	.	CASRPTGGKGYTF	TGTGCCAGCCGCCCCACAGGGGGCAAAGGCTACACCTTC
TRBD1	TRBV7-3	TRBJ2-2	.	CASSPRTGNTGELFF	TGTGCCAGCAGCCCCCGGACAGGGAACACCGGGGAGCTGTTTTTT
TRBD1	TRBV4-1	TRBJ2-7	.	CASSQIPRGPSSYEQYF	TGCGCCAGCAGCCAGATCCCTAGGGGGCCGAGCTCCTACGAGCAGTACTTC
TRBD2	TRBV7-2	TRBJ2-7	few	CASSKGLDYYEQYF	TGTGCCAGCAGCAAGGGACTAGATTACTACGAGCAGTACTTC
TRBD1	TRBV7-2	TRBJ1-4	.	CASSLEGTDNEKLFF	TGTGCCAGCAGCTTAGAGGGGACAGATAATGAAAAACTGTTTTTT
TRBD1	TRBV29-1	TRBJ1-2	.	CSVLPGGQGAWGYTF	TGCAGCGTTCTACCCGGGGGACAGGGGGCGTGGGGCTACACCTTC
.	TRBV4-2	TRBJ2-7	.	CASSQEQRGEQYF	TGTGCCAGCAGCCAAGAACAACGGGGCGAGCAGTACTTC
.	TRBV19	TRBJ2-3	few	CASSITSGEDTQYF	TGTGCCAGTAGTATAACCAGCGGCGAGGATACGCAGTATTTT
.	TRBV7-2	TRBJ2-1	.	CASSFHGVAYEQFF	TGTGCCAGCAGCTTCCACGGGGTGGCCTATGAGCAGTTCTTC
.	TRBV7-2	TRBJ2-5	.	CASSLGRGQYF	TGTGCCAGCAGCTTAGGACGCGGGCAGTACTTC
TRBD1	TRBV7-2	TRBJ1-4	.	CASSARTGAEKLFF	TGTGCCAGCAGCGCCAGGACAGGGGCTGAAAAACTGTTTTTT
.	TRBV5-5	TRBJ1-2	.	CASSLSGTSVVTF	TGTGCCAGCAGCTTGTCTGGGACAAGCGTTGTCACCTTC
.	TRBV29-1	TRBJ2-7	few	CSVVQGSSYEQYF	TGCAGCGTTGTTCAGGGGTCCTCCTACGAGCAGTACTTC
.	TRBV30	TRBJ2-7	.	CAWRRSEGEQYF	TGTGCCTGGAGGAGGTCGGAGGGCGAGCAGTACTTC
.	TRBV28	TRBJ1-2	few	CASSLSGYGYTF	TGTGCCAGCAGTTTAAGCGGGTACGGCTACACCTTC
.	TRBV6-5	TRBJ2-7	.	CASSVTGPSHEQYF	TGTGCCAGCAGTGTCACAGGCCCAAGCCACGAGCAGTACTTC
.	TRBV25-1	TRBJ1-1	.	CASTPSVGLNTEAFF	TGTGCCAGCACCCCTAGTGTGGGTTTGAACACTGAAGCTTTCTTT
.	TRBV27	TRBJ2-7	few	CASSRRAGSYEQYF	TGTGCCAGCAGCCGCAGGGCGGGGAGCTACGAGCAGTACTTC
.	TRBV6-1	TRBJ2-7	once	CASSARTGISYEQYF	TGTGCCAGCAGTGCCAGGACGGGGATCTCCTACGAGCAGTACTTC
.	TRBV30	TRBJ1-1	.	CAWTWGGDMAEAFF	TGTGCCTGGACATGGGGGGGCGATATGGCTGAAGCTTTCTTT
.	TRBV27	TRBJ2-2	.	CASSPRQDTGELFF	TGTGCCAGCAGTCCGCGACAGGATACCGGGGAGCTGTTTTTT
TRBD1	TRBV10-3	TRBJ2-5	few	CAISAGTGGQETQYF	TGTGCCATCAGTGCCGGGACAGGGGGTCAAGAGACCCAGTACTTC